The source of this TCR beta chain is a study of blood T cell repertoires in COVID-19. The CDR3 consists of 15 residues. Measured with immunoSEQ multiplex PCR; TCRdb has only the in-frame clones, and not every one. The sample has 300,000 to 400,000 clones; more than 70% are singletons. V is TRBV21-1 and J is TRBJ1-5; TRBD1, the table's D call, lacks a check against the DNA. TRBV21-1 is shown as a pseudogene. The sample comprised peripheral blood. The clonotype was recovered from a woman aged 30 to 39 with COVID-19, enrolled during active disease. The CDR3 protein is CASSKDPDRGQPQHF. Written as DNA, the CDR3 is TGTGCCAGCAGCAAAGACCCAGACAGGGGTCAGCCCCAGCATTTT.